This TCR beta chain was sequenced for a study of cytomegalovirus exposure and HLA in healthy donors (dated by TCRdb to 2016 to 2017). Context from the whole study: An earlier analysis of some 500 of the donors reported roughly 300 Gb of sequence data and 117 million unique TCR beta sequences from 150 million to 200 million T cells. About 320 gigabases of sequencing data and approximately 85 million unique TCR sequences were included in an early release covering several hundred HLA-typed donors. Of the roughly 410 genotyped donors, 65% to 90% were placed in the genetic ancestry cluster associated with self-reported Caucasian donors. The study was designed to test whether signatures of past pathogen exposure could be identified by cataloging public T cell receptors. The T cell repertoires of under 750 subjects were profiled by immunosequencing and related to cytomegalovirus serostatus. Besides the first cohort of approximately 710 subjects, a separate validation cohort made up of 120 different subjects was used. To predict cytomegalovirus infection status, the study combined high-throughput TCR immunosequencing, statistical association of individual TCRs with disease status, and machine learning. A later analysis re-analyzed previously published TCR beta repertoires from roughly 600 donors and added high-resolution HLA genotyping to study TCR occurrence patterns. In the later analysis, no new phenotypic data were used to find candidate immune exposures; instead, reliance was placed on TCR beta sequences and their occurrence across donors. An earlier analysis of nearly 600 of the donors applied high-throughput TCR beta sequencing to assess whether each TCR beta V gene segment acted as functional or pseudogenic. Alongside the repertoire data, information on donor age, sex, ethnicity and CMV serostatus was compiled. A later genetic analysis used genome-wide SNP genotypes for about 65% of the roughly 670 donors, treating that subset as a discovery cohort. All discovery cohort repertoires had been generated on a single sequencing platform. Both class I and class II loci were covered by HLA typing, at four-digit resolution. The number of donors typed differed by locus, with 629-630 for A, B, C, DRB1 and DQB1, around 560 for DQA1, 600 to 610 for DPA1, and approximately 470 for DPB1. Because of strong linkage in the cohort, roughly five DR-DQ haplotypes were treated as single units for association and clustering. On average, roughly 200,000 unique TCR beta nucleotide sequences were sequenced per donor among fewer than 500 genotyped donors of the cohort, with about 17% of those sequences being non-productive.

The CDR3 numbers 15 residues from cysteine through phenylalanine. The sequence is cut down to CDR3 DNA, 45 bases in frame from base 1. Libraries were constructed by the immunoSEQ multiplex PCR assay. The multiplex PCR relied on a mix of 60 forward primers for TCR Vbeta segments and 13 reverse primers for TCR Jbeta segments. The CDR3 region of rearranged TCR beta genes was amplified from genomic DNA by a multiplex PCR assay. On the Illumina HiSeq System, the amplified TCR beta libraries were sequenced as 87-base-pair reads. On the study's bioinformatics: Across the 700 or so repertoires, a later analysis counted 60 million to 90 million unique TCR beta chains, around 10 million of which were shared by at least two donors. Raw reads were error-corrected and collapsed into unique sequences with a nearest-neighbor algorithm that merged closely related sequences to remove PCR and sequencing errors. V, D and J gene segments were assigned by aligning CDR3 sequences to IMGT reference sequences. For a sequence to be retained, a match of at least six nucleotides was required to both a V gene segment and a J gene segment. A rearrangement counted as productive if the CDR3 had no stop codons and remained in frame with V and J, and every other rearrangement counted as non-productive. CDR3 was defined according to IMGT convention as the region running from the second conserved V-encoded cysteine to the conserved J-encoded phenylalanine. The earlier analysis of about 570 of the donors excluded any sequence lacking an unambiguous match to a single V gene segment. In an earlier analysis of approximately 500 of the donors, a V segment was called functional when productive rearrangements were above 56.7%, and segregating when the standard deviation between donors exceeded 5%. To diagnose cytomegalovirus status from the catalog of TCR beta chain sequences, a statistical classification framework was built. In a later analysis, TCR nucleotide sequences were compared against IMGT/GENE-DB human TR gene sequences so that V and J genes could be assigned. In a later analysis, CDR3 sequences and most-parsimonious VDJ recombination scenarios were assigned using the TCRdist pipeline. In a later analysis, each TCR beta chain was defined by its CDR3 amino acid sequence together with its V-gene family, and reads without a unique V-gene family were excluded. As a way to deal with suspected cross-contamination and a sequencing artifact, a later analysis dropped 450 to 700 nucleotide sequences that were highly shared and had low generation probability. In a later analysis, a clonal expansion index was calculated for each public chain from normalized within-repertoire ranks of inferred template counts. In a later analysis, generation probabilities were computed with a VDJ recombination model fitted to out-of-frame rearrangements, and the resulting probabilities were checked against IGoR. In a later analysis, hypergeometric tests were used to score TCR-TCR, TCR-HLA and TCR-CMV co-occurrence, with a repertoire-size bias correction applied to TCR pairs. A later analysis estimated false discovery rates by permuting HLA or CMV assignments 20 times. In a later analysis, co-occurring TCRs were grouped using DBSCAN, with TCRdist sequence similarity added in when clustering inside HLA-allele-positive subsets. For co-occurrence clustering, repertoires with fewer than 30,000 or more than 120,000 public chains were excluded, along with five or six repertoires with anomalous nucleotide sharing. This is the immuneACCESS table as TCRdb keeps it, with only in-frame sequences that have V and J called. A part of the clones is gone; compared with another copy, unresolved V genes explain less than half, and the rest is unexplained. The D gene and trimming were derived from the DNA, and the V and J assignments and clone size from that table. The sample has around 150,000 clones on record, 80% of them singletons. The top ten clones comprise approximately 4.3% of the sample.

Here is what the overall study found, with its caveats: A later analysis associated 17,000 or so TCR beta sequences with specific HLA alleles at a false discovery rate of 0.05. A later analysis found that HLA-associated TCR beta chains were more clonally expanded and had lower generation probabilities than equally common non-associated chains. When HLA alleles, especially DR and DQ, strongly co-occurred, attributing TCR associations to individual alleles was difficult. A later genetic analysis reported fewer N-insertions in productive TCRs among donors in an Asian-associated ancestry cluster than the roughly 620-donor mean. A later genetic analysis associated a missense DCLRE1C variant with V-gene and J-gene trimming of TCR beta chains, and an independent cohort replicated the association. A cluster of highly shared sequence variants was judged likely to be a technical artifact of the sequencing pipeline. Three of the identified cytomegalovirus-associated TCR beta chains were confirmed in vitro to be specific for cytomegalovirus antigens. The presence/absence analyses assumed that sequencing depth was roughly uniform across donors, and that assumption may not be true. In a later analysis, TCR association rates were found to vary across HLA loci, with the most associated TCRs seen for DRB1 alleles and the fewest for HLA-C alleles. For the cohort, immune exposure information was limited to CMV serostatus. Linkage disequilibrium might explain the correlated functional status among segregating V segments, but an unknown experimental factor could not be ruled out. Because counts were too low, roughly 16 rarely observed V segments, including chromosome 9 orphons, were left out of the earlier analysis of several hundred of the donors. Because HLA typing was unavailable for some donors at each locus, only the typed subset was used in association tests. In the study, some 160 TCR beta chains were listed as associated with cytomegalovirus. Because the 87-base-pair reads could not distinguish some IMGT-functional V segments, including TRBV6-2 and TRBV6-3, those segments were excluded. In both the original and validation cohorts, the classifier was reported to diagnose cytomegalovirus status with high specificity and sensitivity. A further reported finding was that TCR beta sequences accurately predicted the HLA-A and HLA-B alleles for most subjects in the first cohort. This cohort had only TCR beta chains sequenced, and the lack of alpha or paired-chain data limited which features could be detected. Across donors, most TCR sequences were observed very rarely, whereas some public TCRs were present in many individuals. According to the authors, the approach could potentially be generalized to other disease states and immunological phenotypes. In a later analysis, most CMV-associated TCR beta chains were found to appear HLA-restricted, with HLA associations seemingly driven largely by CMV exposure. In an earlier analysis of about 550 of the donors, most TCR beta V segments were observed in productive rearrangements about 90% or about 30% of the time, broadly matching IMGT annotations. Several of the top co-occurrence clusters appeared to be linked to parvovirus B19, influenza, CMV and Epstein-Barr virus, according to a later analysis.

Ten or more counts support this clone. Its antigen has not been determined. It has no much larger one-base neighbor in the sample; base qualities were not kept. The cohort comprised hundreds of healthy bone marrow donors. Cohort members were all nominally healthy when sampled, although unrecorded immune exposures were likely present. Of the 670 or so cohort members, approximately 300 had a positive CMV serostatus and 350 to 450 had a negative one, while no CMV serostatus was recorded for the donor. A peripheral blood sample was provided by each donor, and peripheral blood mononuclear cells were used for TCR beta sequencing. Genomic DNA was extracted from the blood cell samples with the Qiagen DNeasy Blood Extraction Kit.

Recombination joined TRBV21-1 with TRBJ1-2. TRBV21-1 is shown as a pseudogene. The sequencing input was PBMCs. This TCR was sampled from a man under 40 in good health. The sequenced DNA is TGTGCCAGCAGCCCCACGGGGGGGGAGGGCTATGGCTACACCTTC. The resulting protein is CASSPTGGEGYGYTF.